One sample yielded the 14 T cell receptor beta chains listed below, sequenced in a study of blood T cells in healthy people across ages. For the second PCR, which ran for roughly 7 to 11 cycles, a sample-barcoded 5' primer and a J-beta primer mix were used. TCRdb redid the calling of the 5' RACE reads with MiXCR, one entry per CDR3 protein. The sample gives about 1,400,000 distinct CDR3 sequences, roughly 40% of which show up once; 6.5% to 10% is in the top ten. Material for sequencing was blood. These receptors were collected from a woman under 30 in good health.

This clonotype was picked up a small number of times. This chain joins TRBV20-1 and TRBJ2-1, with D perhaps assigned TRBD1 or TRBD2 (5 bases each). Germline V lookup: CDR1 DFQATT, CDR2 SNEGSKA (reference sequence). With 3 bases removed from V and 7 bases from J, the gap between germline ends came to 19 bases. This CDR3 is 15 amino acids long. The CDR3 protein is CSASSGTTAGNEQFF. The CDR3 nucleotides are TGCAGTGCTAGCTCCGGGACCACGGCAGGGAATGAGCAGTTCTTC.

This clonotype has just a few counts. The gene calls are TRBV6-5 and TRBJ2-1; 11 nucleotides agree with TRBD2. Germline V gene lookup returns CDR1 MNHEY and CDR2 SVGAGI. CDR3 length: 15 amino acids. The V and J ends lost 4 bases and 3 bases, in that order; junction bases with no gene match: 2. For the CDR3, the DNA is TGTGCCAGCAGTTCGACTAGCGGGAACTACAATGAGCAGTTCTTC. Amino acid sequence: CASSSTSGNYNEQFF.

This clonotype was detected only a few times. The V gene is TRBV6-1, the J gene TRBJ2-2; the match to TRBD1 covers 7 bases. Germline V gene sequence: CDR1 MNHNS, CDR2 SASEGT. The CDR3 has 17 amino acids. V was pared by 5 bases and J by 5 bases, with 14 bases of the junction left unmatched. The CDR3 reads CASSPSQGVLSTGELFF. As DNA, the CDR3 is TGTGCCAGCAGTCCCTCTCAGGGGGTCCTTTCAACCGGGGAGCTGTTTTTT.

This clonotype was seen a few times. This sequence joins TRBV3-1 and TRBJ2-3, with unresolved D. V dropped 2 bases and J dropped 5 bases, with 11 bases sitting between them. The germline V gene encodes CDR1 LGHDT and CDR2 YNNKEL (reference sequence). There are 14 residues in the CDR3. CDR3 protein: CASSQQSGVDTQYF. The CDR3 DNA sequence: TGTGCCAGCAGCCAACAATCAGGCGTAGATACGCAGTATTTT.

The chain combines TRBV25-1 with TRBJ1-2; D gene unclear. V lost 4 bases to trimming and J lost 5 bases, with 17 bases between them. Germline CDR1 reads MGHDK; CDR2 reads SYGVNS. There are 15 residues in the CDR3. The CDR3 nucleotides are TGTGCCAGCAGTGTATCCGGGGAGGTCCATTATGGCTACACCTTC. Residues: CASSVSGEVHYGYTF.

This clonotype has just a few counts. This rearrangement joins TRBV12-3 or TRBV12-4 to TRBJ2-2, with D uncertain. The CDR3 runs to 13 residues. V gave up 5 bases and J gave up 2 bases, with 6 bases separating them. In DNA, the CDR3 is TGTGCCAGCAGTCCGTTTAACACCGGGGAGCTGTTTTTT. Protein: CASSPFNTGELFF.

The chain combines TRBV12-3 or TRBV12-4 with TRBJ2-3, with a weak D call TRBD2 (7 bases). The CDR3 is made up of 15 amino acids. The ends were cut back, 7 bases at V and 6 bases at J, with 20 bases in the middle. CDR3 protein: CASNPRGGGPDTQYF. The DNA of the CDR3 is TGTGCCAGCAACCCCAGGGGCGGGGGACCGGATACGCAGTATTTT.

This clonotype was observed a handful of times. V gene TRBV20-1 combines with J gene TRBJ2-3, with TRBD1 identical over 8 bases. CDR1 and CDR2 (germline): DFQATT, SNEGSKA (reference sequence). V trimming: 5 bases; J trimming: 2 bases; junction bases outside the gene matches: 3. CDR3 size: 13 residues. The CDR3 here is CSARTGITDTQYF. The CDR3 DNA reads TGCAGTGCTCGGACAGGGATCACAGATACGCAGTATTTT.

The CDR3 reads CASSPNPTSQRNSPLHF. The CDR3 nucleotides read TGTGCCAGCAGCCCCAACCCCACTTCCCAACGTAATTCACCCCTCCACTTT. The gene calls are TRBV5-5 and TRBJ1-6; D gene unclear. CDR1 SGHKS and CDR2 YYEKEE come from the germline V gene (reference sequence). Deletions cut 4 bases from V and 6 bases from J, with 20 bases between. The CDR3 totals 17 residues.

The J gene is TRBJ2-1, the V gene TRBV5-1; D not certain. This CDR3 is built from 14 residues. Germline V gene sequence: CDR1 SGHRS, CDR2 YFSETQ. V was trimmed by 4 bases and J by 6 bases, leaving 14 bases between them. For the CDR3, the DNA is TGCGCCAGCAGCCCCTGGGGTAGGAGCAATGAGCAGTTCTTC. This encodes CASSPWGRSNEQFF.

In this sample, this clonotype turned up once. J is TRBJ2-1 and V is TRBV7-8, with D uncertain. The CDR3 is 12 residues long. CDR1 is SGHVS and CDR2 is FQNEAQ in the germline V gene. The V and J ends lost 5 bases and 13 bases respectively, with 15 bases between them. CDR3 DNA: TGTGCCAGCAGCACGCCGTCGGGCCGCCAGTTCTTC. Translation gives CASSTPSGRQFF.

V usage is TRBV27 and J usage is TRBJ2-4, with D maybe TRBD2 (5 bases). The V gene's germline CDR1 is MNHEY and CDR2 SMNVEV (reference sequence). The V end was cut by 5 bases, the J end by 13 bases, with 18 bases between. The CDR3 runs 13 residues. The CDR3 region has the DNA TGTGCCAGCAGTCCATCAGCAGAATGGGAGCAGTACTTC. Translating it yields CASSPSAEWEQYF.

The chain links TRBV27 to TRBJ2-1; the D gene is possibly TRBD2 (6 bases). V was cut by 8 bases and J by 5 bases, with 19 bases left in between. Germline values: CDR1 MNHEY, CDR2 SMNVEV (reference sequence). The CDR3 runs to 15 residues. This CDR3 reads CASRPLVEGDNEQFF. CDR3 nucleotide sequence: TGTGCCAGCCGCCCGCTAGTGGAGGGAGACAATGAGCAGTTCTTC.

This clonotype was observed a few times. This chain joins TRBV12-3 or TRBV12-4 and TRBJ2-1, with 8 bases fitting TRBD2. The CDR3 loop spans 12 amino acids. Unmatched junction bases numbered 0, after V lost 3 bases and J lost 8 bases. The CDR3 region is CASSLREDEQFF. The CDR3 nucleotides are TGTGCCAGCAGTTTGCGGGAGGATGAGCAGTTCTTC.